One and the same sample provided the 22 T cell receptor beta chains below, sequenced in a study of metastatic and nonmetastatic thyroid tumors. TCRdb re-called the PCR reads via MiXCR. Among 5,000 or so clones listed, around 24% were seen once. Not a single patient had been given any form of treatment at any point before undergoing thyroid surgery. What was sequenced was adjacent normal tissue. The receptors derive from a female donor with papillary thyroid cancer or a benign thyroid nodule (not recorded which). Some clones in this sample may be carry-over from other donors' samples.

Details on this clone: Relative to the germline gene, one junction end is altered; a read error may explain this. This chain uses TRBV13 with TRBJ1-3; the D gene is possibly TRBD1 (5 bases). Per germline, CDR1 PRHDT and CDR2 FYEKMQ (reference sequence). This CDR3 has 14 amino acids. The CDR3, as DNA: TGTGCCAGCAGCGTAGGCAGGGATGGAAACACCATATATTTT. Residues: CASSVGRDGNTIYF.

Concerning this clone itself: Mismatch with germline at one junction end may stem from a read error. This chain connects TRBV13 to TRBJ1-1; TRBD1 aligns across 9 bases. This CDR3 is built from 11 residues. The germline V gene encodes CDR1 PRHDT and CDR2 FYEKMQ (reference sequence). The CDR3 sequence: CASSLGQGAGF. As DNA, the CDR3 is TGTGCCAGCAGCTTAGGACAGGGGGCGGGGTTC.

On this clone itself: The junction departs from the called germline gene at one end, perhaps through a read error. The chain recombines TRBV6-1 with TRBJ1-6; no reliable D call. The CDR3 loop spans 15 amino acids. The V gene's germline CDR1 is MNHNS and CDR2 SASEGT. As DNA, the CDR3 is TGCGCCAGCACCAAAGCGGGAGTTGGGAATTCATCCCTCGACTTT. It translates to CASTKAGVGNSSLDF.

To note about this clone: A read error may account for a junction end that differs from germline. The chain is built from TRBV6-1 and TRBJ1-2; 8 bases are shared with TRBD1. This CDR3 is built from 16 residues. In germline, CDR1 is MNHNS, CDR2 SASEGT. CDR3 sequence (DNA): TGTGCCAGCTATTTCCCCGTGACAGGGGTCAGCTATGGCTACAACTTC. Protein: CASYFPVTGVSYGYNF.

In its sample, this clone ranks as medium-sized. This chain uses TRBV27 with TRBJ2-5; D is ambiguous. The CDR3 has 14 residues. The germline V gene has CDR1 MNHEY and CDR2 SMNVEV (reference sequence). Trimming pared 0 bases from V and 0 bases from J, leaving 5 bases between. The CDR3 DNA sequence: TGTGCCAGCAGTTTATCCCCCCACCAAGAGACCCAGTACTTC. Residues: CASSLSPHQETQYF.

This chain uses TRBV19 with TRBJ1-6, with TRBD1 as a possible D gene (5 bases). The CDR3 length is 16 residues. Between the trimmed V and J ends, which lost 5 bases and 5 bases, there was a span of 16 bases. Germline-derived CDR1 and CDR2 are LNHDA and SQIVND (reference sequence). The CDR3 protein is CASSQEAGTDNSPLHF. CDR3 sequence (DNA): TGTGCCAGTAGTCAGGAGGCCGGGACCGATAATTCACCCCTCCACTTT.

The chain carries TRBV20-1 and TRBJ2-7, with D tentatively TRBD2 (5 bases). This CDR3 has 15 amino acids. The V gene lost 3 bases and the J gene lost 2 bases, with 17 bases spanning the gap. Per germline, CDR1 DFQATT and CDR2 SNEGSKA (reference sequence). DNA for the CDR3: TGCAGTGCTAGTGAGGGTGGCTCGCGGACCTACGAGCAGTACTTC. Translated: CSASEGGSRTYEQYF.

In this sample, this clone is medium-sized. This chain joins TRBV15 and TRBJ2-7; TRBD2 agrees at 7 bases. The length of the CDR3 is 15 residues. The V and J ends lost 1 base and 0 bases, in that order; junction bases with no gene match: 3. CDR1 is LNHNV and CDR2 is YYDKDF in the germline V gene (reference sequence). The CDR3 reads CATSRASGPSYEQYF. CDR3 DNA sequence: TGTGCCACCAGCAGAGCTAGCGGACCCTCCTACGAGCAGTACTTC.

The V gene is TRBV20-1, the J gene TRBJ1-1; TRBD1 might be the D (6 bases). The V gene's germline CDR1 is DFQATT and CDR2 SNEGSKA (reference sequence). V dropped 6 bases and J dropped 4 bases, with 18 bases sitting between them. This CDR3 is 14 amino acids long. CDR3 residues: CSAPEGGRGTEAFF. The CDR3 DNA reads TGCAGTGCCCCAGAGGGGGGCCGGGGCACTGAAGCTTTCTTT.

The chain uses TRBV30 and TRBJ2-7; tentatively, D is TRBD1 or TRBD2 (5 bases each). In germline, CDR1 is GTSNPN, CDR2 SVGIG (reference sequence). Trimming shortened V by 0 bases and J by 2 bases, and 11 bases separated the two germline ends. This CDR3 spans 14 amino acids. The CDR3 reads CAWSVSGTAYEQYF. In nucleotides, the CDR3 is TGTGCCTGGAGTGTCTCCGGGACGGCCTACGAGCAGTACTTC.

The chain recombines TRBV2 with TRBJ1-1; TRBD1 is a possible D gene (5 bases). With 7 bases removed from V and 4 bases from J, the gap between germline ends came to 16 bases. This CDR3 contains 14 residues. Germline V lookup: CDR1 SNHLY, CDR2 FYNNEI. Here the CDR3 reads CASTAAGWSTEAFF. CDR3 nucleotides: TGTGCCAGCACAGCGGCAGGGTGGAGCACTGAAGCTTTCTTT.

The rearrangement uses TRBV6-1 and TRBJ1-1, with a weak D call TRBD1 (6 bases). V lost 7 bases and J lost 4, with 22 bases in between. The CDR3 is made up of 16 amino acids. Germline V gene sequence: CDR1 MNHNS, CDR2 SASEGT. The CDR3 DNA reads TGTGCCAGCACCTCCCTACAGGGTTTGGGCACCACTGAAGCTTTCTTT. This sequence encodes CASTSLQGLGTTEAFF.

This clone was observed a few times. The chain carries TRBV6-1 and TRBJ1-1; 9 bases line up with TRBD1. The CDR3 is 15 amino acids. Unmatched junction bases numbered 6, after V lost 4 bases and J lost 3 bases. Germline V CDR1 and CDR2: MNHNS, SASEGT. In nucleotides, the CDR3 is TGTGCCAGCAGTGTGGGACAGGGTTATGACACTGAAGCTTTCTTT. Protein product: CASSVGQGYDTEAFF.

The chain couples TRBV30 to TRBJ1-4; no definite D call. This CDR3 contains 10 residues. Germline V gene data show CDR1 as GTSNPN and CDR2 as SVGIG (reference sequence). Trimming pared 2 bases from V and 7 bases from J, leaving 2 bases between. CDR3 nucleotide sequence: TGTGCCTGGAGTCCTGAAAAACTGTTTTTT. It yields the protein CAWSPEKLFF.

This chain links TRBV6-5 with TRBJ2-7, with D perhaps given as TRBD1 or TRBD2 (5 bases each). The CDR3 contains 14 residues. Trimming stripped 8 bases from V and 5 bases from J, with 19 bases between. Germline CDR1 MNHEY, CDR2 SVGAGI. CDR3 bases: TGTGCCAGCCAGTTGGGGGATTCAGCTAACGAGCAGTACTTC. It translates to CASQLGDSANEQYF.

This clone is categorized as medium-sized. The chain couples TRBV19 to TRBJ2-2, with D perhaps matching TRBD1 or TRBD2 (5 bases each). Germline-derived CDR1 and CDR2 are LNHDA and SQIVND (reference sequence). The V and J ends lost 10 bases and 0 bases respectively, with 15 bases between them. The CDR3 is 15 amino acids. The CDR3 sequence is CATQIGASNTGELFF. In DNA form, the CDR3 reads TGTGCCACCCAAATCGGGGCCTCGAACACCGGGGAGCTGTTTTTT.

The rearrangement uses TRBV2 and TRBJ2-7, with no clear D. CDR1 is SNHLY and CDR2 is FYNNEI in the germline V gene. V shed 6 bases and J shed 3 bases, with 12 bases lying between them. There are 13 residues in the CDR3. The chain's CDR3 is CASRDGPHYEQYF. DNA of the CDR3: TGTGCCAGCAGGGATGGACCCCACTACGAGCAGTACTTC.

This rearrangement joins TRBV20-1 to TRBJ1-2, with D possibly being TRBD1 (5 bases). Trimming stripped 6 bases from V and 1 base from J, with 12 bases between. The CDR3 totals 13 residues. In germline, CDR1 is DFQATT, CDR2 SNEGSKA (reference sequence). Written as DNA, the CDR3 is TGCAGTGCCCCGGGACGGCATAACTATGGCTACACCTTC. Protein sequence: CSAPGRHNYGYTF.

The chain combines TRBV6-1 with TRBJ1-5, with 11 bases lining up with TRBD1. Germline V gives CDR1 MNHNS, CDR2 SASEGT. CDR3 length equals 15 residues. With V trimmed by 8 bases and J by 1 base, 4 bases remained unmatched. The chain's CDR3 is CASRGQGASNQPQHF. The CDR3 DNA reads as TGTGCCAGCCGCGGACAGGGGGCGAGCAATCAGCCCCAGCATTTT.

There are a few counts of this clone. The genes are TRBV27 and TRBJ2-2; D perhaps matches TRBD1 (6 bases). V was clipped by 5 bases and J by 5 bases, with 15 bases between them. The CDR3 totals 15 residues. Germline lookup yields CDR1 MNHEY and CDR2 SMNVEV (reference sequence). The DNA for the CDR3 is TGTGCCAGCAGTCCCCGATGGGGGCAAACCGGGGAGCTGTTTTTT. Protein: CASSPRWGQTGELFF.

This clone was seen a handful of times. The rearrangement links TRBV2 to TRBJ2-7; the D is unclear. The germline gives CDR1 SNHLY, CDR2 FYNNEI. The CDR3 length is 14 residues. Trimming left V 3 bases short and J 2 bases short, with 11 bases between. The DNA of the CDR3 is TGTGCCAGCAGTGATTCCAGGCTAACCTACGAGCAGTACTTC. Translating it yields CASSDSRLTYEQYF.

A few counts support this clone. An end of the junction does not agree with germline; a read error may underlie this. This chain joins TRBV19 and TRBJ2-3; maybe TRBD2 (7 bases). The germline V gene encodes CDR1 LNHDA and CDR2 SQIVND (reference sequence). CDR3 length: 15 amino acids. The CDR3 loop reads CASSLRGEGTDTQYF. The CDR3 nucleotides are TGTGCCAGTAGTCTAAGGGGGGAGGGCACGGATACGCAGTATTTT.